Below are 11 T cell receptor beta chains sequenced from a single sample in a study of blood T cell repertoires in COVID-19. TCRdb keeps only in-frame clones here, not all; method: immunoSEQ multiplex PCR. The repertoire holds 350,000 or so clones, with roughly 88% as singletons. Material for sequencing was peripheral blood. These receptors came from a woman aged 30 to 39 with COVID-19, enrolled during active disease.

The chain joins TRBV5-1 to TRBJ1-1; D not certain. Germline CDR1 and CDR2: SGHRS and YFSETQ. The CDR3 loop spans 16 amino acids. V was shortened by 4 bases and J by 1 base, with 17 bases between the two germline ends. CDR3 DNA: TGCGCCAGCAGCCCGGGCGGGGTTTTATGGAACACTGAAGCTTTCTTT. Amino acid sequence: CASSPGGVLWNTEAFF.

CDR3 in DNA: TGTGCCAGCAGTTATTCGGACTTTCCCAATGAGCAGTTCTTC. This gives the protein CASSYSDFPNEQFF. The rearrangement uses TRBV6-5 and TRBJ2-1; D is possibly TRBD2 (5 bases). V was cut by 3 bases and J by 6 bases, with 12 bases left in between. Germline loops: CDR1 MNHEY, CDR2 SVGAGI. The CDR3 has 14 residues.

This clone was seen once. The chain carries TRBV6-5 and TRBJ1-5, with a tentative D call TRBD1 (5 bases). Per the germline V gene, CDR1 is MNHEY and CDR2 is SVGAGI. CDR3 length: 13 residues. Trimming removed 7 bases from V and 2 bases from J, with 9 bases in between. CDR3 residues: CASKGGGNQPQHF. The CDR3 DNA reads as TGTGCCAGCAAAGGAGGGGGCAATCAGCCCCAGCATTTT.

This rearrangement joins TRBV7-2 to TRBJ2-2, with 12 bases aligning to TRBD1. The germline V gene has CDR1 SGHTA and CDR2 FQGNSA. The CDR3 loop spans 15 amino acids. The V and J ends lost 5 bases and 7 bases, in that order; junction bases with no gene match: 5. CDR3 amino acids: CASSAGQGAIGELFF. The CDR3 coding sequence is TGTGCCAGCAGCGCGGGACAGGGGGCTATCGGGGAGCTGTTTTTT.

The rearrangement joins TRBV11-3 to TRBJ2-3; D remains ambiguous. Trimming left V 5 bases short and J 3 bases short, with 3 bases between. The CDR3 loop spans 11 amino acids. Germline V gene sequence: CDR1 SGHNT, CDR2 YENEEA. In nucleotides, the CDR3 is TGTGCCAGCAGCCGGACAGATACGCAGTATTTT. Translation: CASSRTDTQYF.

This clone was recorded a few times. The genes are TRBV7-9 and TRBJ2-3; 10 nucleotides match TRBD2. The germline V gene has CDR1 SEHNR and CDR2 FQNEAQ (reference sequence). V shed 6 bases, J shed 1 base, and the junction held 1 base outside the gene matches. This CDR3 contains 14 residues. The CDR3 sequence: CASRTSGGTDTQYF. The DNA for the CDR3 is TGTGCCAGCAGAACTAGCGGGGGCACAGATACGCAGTATTTT.

This clone was detected a few times. This sample also contains other DNA sequences that code for the same CDR3. The CDR3: CASSLGTGAYEQYF. The CDR3 DNA sequence: TGTGCCAGCAGCTTAGGGACAGGGGCCTACGAGCAGTACTTC. This sequence joins TRBV7-2 and TRBJ2-7; TRBD1 matches 9 bases. Germline V gene sequence: CDR1 SGHTA, CDR2 FQGNSA. This CDR3 spans 14 amino acids. Trimming at V came to 1 base and at J to 2 bases, leaving 0 bases not matched to a gene.

The rearrangement uses TRBV19 and TRBJ1-2; TRBD1 aligns across 10 bases. Unmatched junction bases numbered 12, after V lost 5 bases and J lost 3 bases. CDR1 is LNHDA and CDR2 is SQIVND in the germline V gene (reference sequence). The CDR3 is 17 amino acids. The CDR3, as DNA: TGTGCCAGTAGTCCCTACGGACAGGGGGAACGTGACTATGGCTACACCTTC. As protein: CASSPYGQGERDYGYTF.

This clone was found many times. The genes are TRBV7-9 and TRBJ2-5; 13 positions agree with TRBD2. This CDR3 has 16 amino acids. Losses at the gene ends were 5 bases for V and 0 bases for J; bases not matched to a gene: 3. Germline CDR1 SEHNR, CDR2 FQNEAQ (reference sequence). The CDR3 is CASSATSGGYQETQYF. CDR3 DNA: TGTGCCAGCAGCGCGACTAGCGGGGGGTACCAAGAGACCCAGTACTTC.

The chain joins TRBV14 to TRBJ2-1; D gene unclear. Per germline, CDR1 SGHDN and CDR2 FVKESK. Trimming removed 0 bases at V and 6 bases at J, with 12 bases between. CDR3 length equals 15 residues. The DNA of the CDR3 is TGTGCCAGCAGCCAAGATCTTGGGCGCTCCAATGAGCAGTTCTTC. Amino acid sequence: CASSQDLGRSNEQFF.

The chain uses TRBV6-5 and TRBJ1-5, with 10 bases matching TRBD1. The germline V gene has CDR1 MNHEY and CDR2 SVGAGI. This CDR3 has 14 amino acids. V was pared by 6 bases and J by 5 bases, with 4 bases of the junction left unmatched. This chain's CDR3 is CASSPGTGDQPQHF. In DNA form, the CDR3 reads TGTGCCAGCAGCCCCGGGACAGGGGATCAGCCCCAGCATTTT.